A single sample is the source of the 4 T cell receptor beta chains below, sequenced in a study of T cell repertoires in aging, cancer and after chemotherapy. Multiplex touch-down PCR with TRB-A/B primers amplified rearranged V-D-J TRB sequences. From the multiplex PCR reads, TCRdb called clonotypes with MiXCR, one entry per CDR3 protein. The table has about 6,200 distinct CDR3 sequences, 25% to 35% seen once. The template was genomic DNA from peripheral blood, not RNA. Sequencing input: blood. Every receptor here comes from a human donor with a blood cancer.

This clonotype ranks as medium-sized. V gene TRBV6-5 combines with J gene TRBJ2-3; D might be TRBD1 (7 bases). The germline CDR1 and CDR2 sequences are MNHEY and SVGAGI. Between the trimmed V and J ends, which lost 4 bases and 0 bases, there was a span of 11 bases. The CDR3 totals 15 residues. Here the CDR3 DNA reads TGTGCCAGCAGTTTCAGGGGGGTCAGCACAGATACGCAGTATTTT. Residues: CASSFRGVSTDTQYF.

The chain has TRBV29-1 and TRBJ1-2; D not certain. The germline V gene has CDR1 SQVTM and CDR2 ANQGSEA. The CDR3 loop spans 11 amino acids. Trimming removed 5 bases from V and 8 bases from J, with 12 bases in between. The CDR3 region has the DNA TGCAGCGTTCATACTGGGCAGGGCTACACCTTC. It is translated as CSVHTGQGYTF.

This clonotype ranks as medium-sized. An end of the junction differs from the germline gene, which may be a read error. The chain recombines TRBV6-2 or TRBV6-3 with TRBJ2-7; TRBD2 might be the D (6 bases). The CDR3 runs to 14 residues. The V gene's germline CDR1 is MNHEY and CDR2 SVGEGT. The CDR3: CASSYGGSRYGQYF. The DNA for the CDR3 is TGTGCCAGCAGTTACGGGGGGAGCCGTTACGGGCAGTACTTC.

J is TRBJ1-2 and V is TRBV5-6; 11 bases map to TRBD1. The CDR3 contains 17 residues. V shed 2 bases and J 2 bases; nucleotides not matched to a gene: 8. The V gene's germline CDR1 is SGHDT and CDR2 YYEEEE. The CDR3: CASSLGTGGFGNYGYTF. CDR3 DNA sequence: TGTGCCAGCAGCTTAGGGACAGGGGGTTTCGGAAACTATGGCTACACCTTC.